The rows below give T cell receptor beta chains drawn from one sample of a study of OX40 agonist ivuxolimab in advanced cancers. Profiling relied on immunoSEQ multiplex PCR, and the TCRdb table lists in-frame clones only, not all of them. This table has about 16,000 clones, 80% to 95% appearing once. The sample consisted of CD4+ or CD8+ T cells sorted from blood, taken in a trial of the OX40 agonist ivuxolimab. The source of these receptors is an adult with an advanced solid tumor such as melanoma, head and neck, liver or kidney cancer. The CDR3 runs from the conserved cysteine through the conserved F or W. The D gene is left open where the match is weak.

j_call	v_call	d_call	cdr3_aa
TRBJ1-2	TRBV10-1	-	CASSDRGAKSLTF
TRBJ2-5	TRBV19	TRBD1	CASSIGGGDRGLETQYF
TRBJ2-1	TRBV2	-	CASSEWGSPYNEQFF
TRBJ1-1	TRBV6-6	-	CASTPTGRNTEAFF
TRBJ1-2	TRBV5-8	-	CASSLRGNYGYTF
TRBJ2-7	TRBV5-5	TRBD2	CASSVTSGKAYEQYF
TRBJ2-7	TRBV27	TRBD1	CASSPGQGMSYEQYF
TRBJ2-5	TRBV7-2	-	CASSLRTLATETQYF
TRBJ2-7	TRBV9	TRBD2	CASSVGLADTYEQYF
TRBJ2-7	TRBV27	TRBD1	CASSSLGQGPNYEQYF
TRBJ2-7	TRBV9	-	CASSVDPSDFYEQYF
TRBJ2-7	TRBV11-2	TRBD1	CASSLGTGRYEQYF
TRBJ2-5	TRBV11-2	-	CASSLVSRRETQYF
TRBJ2-5	TRBV19	TRBD2	CASSTTSDQYF
TRBJ2-3	TRBV6-6	TRBD2	CASSMTSGRPDTQYF
TRBJ1-2	TRBV6-6	TRBD1	CASSSDRVGYTF
TRBJ1-2	TRBV29-1	-	CSAGRGNNYGYTF
TRBJ1-2	TRBV12-5	-	CASGPDGYTF
TRBJ2-7	TRBV19	-	CASSRAGIIYEQYF
TRBJ1-4	TRBV25-1	-	CASSEGGGSNEKLFF
TRBJ1-6	TRBV10-3	TRBD1	CAIRTGEYNSPLHF
TRBJ2-3	TRBV12-5	TRBD1	CASGLGIQGYTDTQYF
TRBJ2-7	TRBV11-2	-	CASSLTGAAYEQYF
TRBJ1-2	TRBV2	-	CASSTLHTGNYGYTF
TRBJ2-7	TRBV4-1	TRBD2	CASSLGLAGYEQYF
TRBJ2-7	TRBV7-2	TRBD1	CASSPRGQTNYEQYF
TRBJ1-2	TRBV7-9	TRBD1	CASSLEGANYGYTF
TRBJ2-3	TRBV9	-	CASSGFLAQKRTRTDTQYF
TRBJ2-4	TRBV7-2	TRBD2	CASSPGTRDIQYF